This passage covers 21 T cell receptor beta chains from one sample sequenced in a study of blood T cells in healthy people across ages. It was with a sample-barcoded 5' primer and a J-beta primer mix that a second PCR of about 6 to 12 cycles was run. TCRdb reprocessed the 5' RACE reads with MiXCR, giving one entry per CDR3 protein. This table has roughly 860,000 distinct CDR3 sequences, under 80% appearing once. The sample consisted of blood. These receptor sequences come from a man aged 25 to 40 in good health.

V is TRBV20-1 and J is TRBJ1-2, with D possibly TRBD1 on 6 matching bases. In germline, CDR1 is DFQATT, CDR2 SNEGSKA (reference sequence). The V gene lost 0 bases and the J gene lost 4 bases, with 9 bases spanning the gap. The CDR3 is 13 residues long. The CDR3 region has the DNA TGCAGTGCTAGAGAGGGCAGGGGCTATGGCTACACCTTC. It translates to CSAREGRGYGYTF.

The V call is TRBV4-3, the J call TRBJ1-4; 9 bases are shared with TRBD1. Germline CDR1 and CDR2: LGHNA and YSLEER. The CDR3 spans 15 residues. With V trimmed by 4 bases and J by 8 bases, 8 bases remained unmatched. The CDR3 loop reads CASSPQDRGGEKLFF. As DNA, the CDR3 is TGCGCCAGCAGCCCTCAAGACAGGGGGGGCGAAAAACTGTTTTTT.

This clonotype was counted between two and nine times. The V and J genes are TRBV7-6 and TRBJ1-3; D is undetermined. The CDR3 length is 16 residues. Looked up from germline, CDR1 is SGHVS and CDR2 is FNYEAQ. Trimming removed 1 base at V and 0 bases at J, with 10 bases between. The CDR3 protein is CASSLGQPSSGNTIYF. The CDR3 region has the DNA TGTGCCAGCAGCTTAGGCCAGCCGAGCTCTGGAAACACCATATATTTT.

The chain links TRBV12-3 or TRBV12-4 to TRBJ1-2; D is possibly TRBD1 (5 bases). V shed 4 bases and J shed 6 bases, with 21 bases lying between them. The CDR3 is made up of 16 amino acids. The chain's CDR3 is CASSSGDVRKVNGYTF. The CDR3 DNA is TGTGCCAGCAGTTCGGGGGACGTCCGGAAAGTGAATGGCTACACCTTC.

The chain carries TRBV29-1 and TRBJ2-3; D is undetermined. Germline V lookup: CDR1 SQVTM, CDR2 ANQGSEA. The CDR3 length is 11 residues. Trimming took 4 bases from V and 8 from J, leaving 10 bases between them. CDR3 bases: TGCAGCGTTGCCCCACTGAGTACGCAGTATTTT. Translation gives CSVAPLSTQYF.

This clonotype came up once. This chain connects TRBV6-1 to TRBJ2-5; 10 bases match TRBD2. Germline trimming cut 7 bases from V and 5 bases from J; bases unmatched to any gene: 16. This CDR3 spans 17 amino acids. Germline V gene sequence: CDR1 MNHNS, CDR2 SASEGT. The CDR3 reads CASTSRGVGTSAETQYF. The CDR3 nucleotides are TGTGCCAGCACCTCCAGGGGGGTGGGGACTAGCGCCGAGACCCAGTACTTC.

The chain uses TRBV4-3 and TRBJ1-2; 7 nucleotides match TRBD1. Losses at the gene ends were 0 bases for V and 4 bases for J; bases not matched to a gene: 14. The germline V gene encodes CDR1 LGHNA and CDR2 YSLEER. CDR3 length: 18 residues. The CDR3 nucleotides are TGCGCCAGCAGCCAAGACTTGGACAGGCCCTCGCGGGCCTATGGCTACACCTTC. The encoded protein is CASSQDLDRPSRAYGYTF.

This clonotype was picked up a small number of times. The gene calls are TRBV20-1 and TRBJ2-7; tentative D call: TRBD1 (5 bases). CDR1 is DFQATT and CDR2 is SNEGSKA in the germline V gene (reference sequence). The CDR3 has 13 residues. Deletions cut 3 bases from V and 2 bases from J, with 11 bases between. CDR3 bases: TGCAGTGCTAGTGGCCCAGGGACCTACGAGCAGTACTTC. It yields the protein CSASGPGTYEQYF.

The chain is built from TRBV12-3 or TRBV12-4 and TRBJ1-2, with D unresolved. V shed 1 base and J shed 2 bases, with 8 bases lying between them. The CDR3 consists of 14 residues. CDR3 nucleotide sequence: TGTGCCAGCAGTTTAGTTGGCGAAAACTATGGCTACACCTTC. It translates to CASSLVGENYGYTF.

This clonotype showed up just a few times. J is TRBJ1-5 and V is TRBV7-3, with D hard to call. This CDR3 comprises 13 residues. Per the germline V gene, CDR1 is SGHTA and CDR2 is FQGTGA. The V and J ends lost 2 bases and 6 bases respectively, with 8 bases between them. The CDR3 loop reads CASSLDLGQPQHF. The CDR3 region has the DNA TGTGCCAGCAGCTTAGATTTAGGTCAGCCCCAGCATTTT.

This clonotype was found once. The genes are TRBV2 and TRBJ2-4, with a tentative D call TRBD2 (5 bases). V gave up 2 bases and J gave up 8 bases, with 10 bases separating them. The germline CDR1 and CDR2 sequences are SNHLY and FYNNEI. This CDR3 has 13 amino acids. In DNA form, the CDR3 reads TGTGCCAGCAGTGAATTGGACTTCTACATTCAGTACTTC. Its translation: CASSELDFYIQYF.

The V gene is TRBV3-1, the J gene TRBJ2-7; D remains unclear. Germline V gene data show CDR1 as LGHDT and CDR2 as YNNKEL (reference sequence). Trimming stripped 1 base from V and 3 bases from J, with 13 bases between. The CDR3 contains 15 residues. CDR3 DNA sequence: TGTGCCAGCAGCCAAGGCAAATTTATTAGCTACGAGCAGTACTTC. It specifies CASSQGKFISYEQYF.

J is TRBJ2-5 and V is TRBV12-3 or TRBV12-4, with TRBD2 matching 8 bases. After removal of 7 bases from V and 5 bases from J, the junction contained 12 bases not matched to a gene. CDR3 length equals 15 residues. The CDR3 nucleotides are TGTGCCAGCACCCCAATAGCGGGACCTCGGGAGACCCAGTACTTC. Translated: CASTPIAGPRETQYF.

J is TRBJ2-1 and V is TRBV29-1, with D possibly being TRBD1 (6 bases). In germline, CDR1 is SQVTM, CDR2 ANQGSEA. The V gene lost 1 base and the J gene lost 5 bases, with 15 bases spanning the gap. CDR3 size: 15 residues. The CDR3 DNA reads TGCAGCGTTGAAGGGGGGCGCTTATTCAACAATGAGCAGTTCTTC. This translates into CSVEGGRLFNNEQFF.

The CDR3 reads CASSQYFDGSKLFF. The CDR3 region has the DNA TGTGCCAGCAGCCAATACTTTGACGGTTCAAAACTGTTTTTT. V is TRBV4-2 and J is TRBJ1-4; D is uncertain. Trimming shortened V by 2 bases and J by 10 bases, and 14 bases separated the two germline ends. CDR3 length: 14 residues. CDR1 is LGHNA, CDR2 YNFKEQ, per germline.

V usage is TRBV11-2 and J usage is TRBJ2-7; TRBD2 matches at 14 bases. V shed 8 bases and J 7 bases; nucleotides not matched to a gene: 16. The germline V gene has CDR1 SGHAT and CDR2 FQNNGV. The CDR3 contains 17 residues. This chain's CDR3 is CASHGTSGGRVYNEQYF. DNA of the CDR3: TGTGCCAGCCACGGGACTAGCGGGGGCCGAGTCTACAATGAGCAGTACTTC.

CDR3 bases: TGTGCCAGCACCGATCCGGGACAGGGGGTTTACGAGCAGTACTTC. Translation: CASTDPGQGVYEQYF. The chain links TRBV7-9 to TRBJ2-4; 11 bases map to TRBD1. The closer fit of TRBJ2-7 to the DNA end suggests the J call may be wrong. Germline values: CDR1 SEHNR, CDR2 FQNEAQ (reference sequence). The CDR3 is made up of 15 amino acids.

About this clonotype itself: A read error may explain this, as a much larger clone is one base away. The rearrangement uses TRBV27 and TRBJ2-1, with 10 nucleotides matching TRBD1. Germline V gives CDR1 MNHEY, CDR2 SMNVEV (reference sequence). This CDR3 region has 13 residues. This CDR3 is CASSWDRGDERFF. CDR3 coding DNA: TGTGCCAGCAGTTGGGACAGGGGCGATGAGCGGTTCTTC.

This chain uses TRBV20-1 with TRBJ1-6; no definite D call. The CDR3 runs to 11 residues. Germline V lookup: CDR1 DFQATT, CDR2 SNEGSKA (reference sequence). V was shortened by 3 bases and J by 16 bases, with 13 bases between the two germline ends. The CDR3, as DNA: TGCAGTGCTAGTCCGGTGCAGGTACTCCACTTT. Its translation is CSASPVQVLHF.

The chain combines TRBV6-1 with TRBJ2-7; 7 positions agree with TRBD2. V shed 7 bases and J 0 bases; nucleotides not matched to a gene: 6. In germline, CDR1 is MNHNS, CDR2 SASEGT. The CDR3 is 14 amino acids. The CDR3 loop is CASTKGLSSYEQYF. The CDR3 DNA follows: TGTGCCAGCACAAAGGGACTATCCTCCTACGAGCAGTACTTC.

The rearrangement links TRBV7-2 to TRBJ2-1; D may be TRBD1 (6 bases). The germline gives CDR1 SGHTA, CDR2 FQGNSA. The CDR3 is made up of 15 amino acids. The V and J ends lost 2 bases and 8 bases respectively, with 16 bases between them. DNA for the CDR3: TGTGCCAGCAGCTTAATTCCCCAGGGGCTCTATGAGCAGTTCTTC. This encodes CASSLIPQGLYEQFF.